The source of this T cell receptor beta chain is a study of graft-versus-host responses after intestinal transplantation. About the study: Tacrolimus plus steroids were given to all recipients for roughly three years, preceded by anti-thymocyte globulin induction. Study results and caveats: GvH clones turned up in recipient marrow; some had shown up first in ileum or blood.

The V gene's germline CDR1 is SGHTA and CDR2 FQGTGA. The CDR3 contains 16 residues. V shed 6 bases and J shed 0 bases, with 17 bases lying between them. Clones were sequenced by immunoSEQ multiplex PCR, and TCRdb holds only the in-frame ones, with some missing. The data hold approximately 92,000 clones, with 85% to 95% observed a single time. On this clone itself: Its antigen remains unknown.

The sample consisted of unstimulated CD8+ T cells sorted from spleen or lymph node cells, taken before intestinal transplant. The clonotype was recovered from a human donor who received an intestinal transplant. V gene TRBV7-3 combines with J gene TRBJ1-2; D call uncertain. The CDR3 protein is CASRSLRQNTNYGYTF. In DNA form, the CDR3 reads TGTGCCAGCAGATCCTTGCGGCAGAATACTAACTATGGCTACACCTTC. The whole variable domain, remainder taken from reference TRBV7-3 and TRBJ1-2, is GAGVSQTPSNKVTEKGKYVELRCDPISGHTALYWYRQSLGQGPEFLIYFQGTGAADDSGLPNDRFFAVRPEGSVSTLKIQRTERGDSAVYLCASRSLRQNTNYGYTFGSGTRLTVV.